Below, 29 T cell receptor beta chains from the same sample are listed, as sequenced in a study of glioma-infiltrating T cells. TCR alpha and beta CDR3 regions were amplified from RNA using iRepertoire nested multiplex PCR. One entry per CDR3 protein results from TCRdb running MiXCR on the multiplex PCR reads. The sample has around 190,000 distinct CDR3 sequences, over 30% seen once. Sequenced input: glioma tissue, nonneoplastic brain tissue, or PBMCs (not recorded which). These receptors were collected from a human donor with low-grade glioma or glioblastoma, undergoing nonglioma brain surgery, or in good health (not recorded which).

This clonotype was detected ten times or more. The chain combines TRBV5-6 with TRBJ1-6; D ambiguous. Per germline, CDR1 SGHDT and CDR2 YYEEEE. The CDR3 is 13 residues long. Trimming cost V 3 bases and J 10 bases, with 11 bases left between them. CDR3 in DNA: TGTGCCAGCAGCTATCCGACCGGGTCACCCCTCCACTTT. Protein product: CASSYPTGSPLHF.

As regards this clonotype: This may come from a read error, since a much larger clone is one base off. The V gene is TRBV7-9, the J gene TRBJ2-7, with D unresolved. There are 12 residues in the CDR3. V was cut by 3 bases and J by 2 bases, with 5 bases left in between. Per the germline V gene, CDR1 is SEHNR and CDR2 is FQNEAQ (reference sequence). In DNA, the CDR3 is TGTGCCAGCAGCTTCGATGCCTACGAGCAGTACTTC. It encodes CASSFDAYEQYF.

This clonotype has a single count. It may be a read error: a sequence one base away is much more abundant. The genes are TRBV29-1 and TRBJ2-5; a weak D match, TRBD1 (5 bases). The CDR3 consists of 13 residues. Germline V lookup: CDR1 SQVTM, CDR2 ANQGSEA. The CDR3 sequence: CSVEVLGQGTQYF. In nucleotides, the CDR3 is TGCAGCGTTGAAGTCTTGGGGCAAGGGACCCAGTACTTC.

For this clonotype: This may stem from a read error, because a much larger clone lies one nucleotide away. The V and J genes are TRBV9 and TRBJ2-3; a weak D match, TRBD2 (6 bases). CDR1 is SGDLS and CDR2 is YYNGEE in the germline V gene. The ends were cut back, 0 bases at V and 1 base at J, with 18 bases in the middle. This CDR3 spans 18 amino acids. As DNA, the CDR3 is TGTGCCAGCAGCGTAGGGGCGGGGACGGCGGAAGGCACAGATACGCAGTATTTT. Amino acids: CASSVGAGTAEGTDTQYF.

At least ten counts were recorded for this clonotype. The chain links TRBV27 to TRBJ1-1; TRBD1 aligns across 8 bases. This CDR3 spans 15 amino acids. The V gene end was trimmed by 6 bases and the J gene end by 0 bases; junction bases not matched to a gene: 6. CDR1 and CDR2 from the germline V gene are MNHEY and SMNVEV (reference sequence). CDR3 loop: CASRRTGIMNTEAFF. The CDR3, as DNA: TGTGCCAGCAGGAGGACAGGGATCATGAACACTGAAGCTTTCTTT.

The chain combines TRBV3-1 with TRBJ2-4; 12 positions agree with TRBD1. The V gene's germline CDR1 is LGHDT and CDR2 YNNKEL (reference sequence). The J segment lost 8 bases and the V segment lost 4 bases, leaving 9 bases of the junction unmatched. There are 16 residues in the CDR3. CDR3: CASSPEGQGASYIQYF. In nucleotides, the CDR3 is TGTGCCAGCAGCCCTGAGGGACAGGGGGCATCTTACATTCAGTACTTC.

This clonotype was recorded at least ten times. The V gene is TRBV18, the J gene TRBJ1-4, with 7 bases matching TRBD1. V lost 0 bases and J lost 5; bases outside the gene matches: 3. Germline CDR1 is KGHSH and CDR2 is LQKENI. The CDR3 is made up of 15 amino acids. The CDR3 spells CASSPPGQTNEKLFF. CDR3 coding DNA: TGTGCCAGCTCACCACCGGGACAGACGAATGAAAAACTGTTTTTT.

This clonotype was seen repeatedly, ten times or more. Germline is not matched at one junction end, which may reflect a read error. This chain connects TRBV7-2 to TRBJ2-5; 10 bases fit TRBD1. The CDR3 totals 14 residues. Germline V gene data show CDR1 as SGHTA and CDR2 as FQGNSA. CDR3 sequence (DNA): TGTGCCAGCAGCTACGACAGGGGGCGGGAGACCCAGCACTTC. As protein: CASSYDRGRETQHF. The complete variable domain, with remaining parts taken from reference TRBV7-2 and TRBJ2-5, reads GAGVSQSPSNKVTEKGKDVELRCDPISGHTALYWYRQSLGQGLEFLIYFQGNSAPDKSGLPSDRFSAERTGGSVSTLTIQRTQQEDSAVYLCASSYDRGRETQHFGPGTRLLVL.

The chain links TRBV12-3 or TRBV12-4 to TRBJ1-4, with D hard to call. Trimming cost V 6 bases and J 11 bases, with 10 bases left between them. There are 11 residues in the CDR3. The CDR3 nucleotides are TGTGCCAGCAGCGCTTCTGCCAAACTGTTTTTT. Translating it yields CASSASAKLFF.

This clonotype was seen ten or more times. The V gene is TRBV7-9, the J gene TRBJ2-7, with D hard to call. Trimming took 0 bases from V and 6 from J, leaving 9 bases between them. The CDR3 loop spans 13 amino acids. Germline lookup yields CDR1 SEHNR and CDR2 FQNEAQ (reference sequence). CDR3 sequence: CASSLASLGEQYF. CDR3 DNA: TGTGCCAGCAGCTTAGCGTCGCTGGGCGAGCAGTACTTC.

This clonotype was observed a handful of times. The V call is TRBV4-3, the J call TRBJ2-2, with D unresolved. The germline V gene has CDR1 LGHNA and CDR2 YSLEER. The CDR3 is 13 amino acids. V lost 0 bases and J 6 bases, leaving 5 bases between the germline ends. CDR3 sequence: CASSQDAAGELFF. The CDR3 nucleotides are TGCGCCAGCAGCCAAGATGCGGCCGGGGAGCTGTTTTTT.

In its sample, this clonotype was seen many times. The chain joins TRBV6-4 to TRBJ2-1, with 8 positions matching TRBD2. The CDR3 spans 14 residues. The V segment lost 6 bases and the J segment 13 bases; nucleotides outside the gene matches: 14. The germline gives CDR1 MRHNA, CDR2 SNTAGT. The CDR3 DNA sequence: TGTGCCAGCAGCGCCGTTGGAGCGGGAGTTCCACAGTTCTTC. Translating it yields CASSAVGAGVPQFF.

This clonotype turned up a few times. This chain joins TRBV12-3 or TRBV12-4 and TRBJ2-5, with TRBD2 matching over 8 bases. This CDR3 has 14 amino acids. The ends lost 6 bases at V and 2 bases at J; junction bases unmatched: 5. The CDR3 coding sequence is TGTGCCAGCAGGCCGACTAGCGAACAAGAGACCCAGTACTTC. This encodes CASRPTSEQETQYF.

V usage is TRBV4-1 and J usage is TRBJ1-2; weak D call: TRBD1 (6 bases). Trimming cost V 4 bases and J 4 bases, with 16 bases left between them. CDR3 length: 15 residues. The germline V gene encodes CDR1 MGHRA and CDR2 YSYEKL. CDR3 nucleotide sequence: TGCGCCAGCAGCCCCCAGCGGGGGGCGGGCTATGGCTACACCTTC. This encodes CASSPQRGAGYGYTF.

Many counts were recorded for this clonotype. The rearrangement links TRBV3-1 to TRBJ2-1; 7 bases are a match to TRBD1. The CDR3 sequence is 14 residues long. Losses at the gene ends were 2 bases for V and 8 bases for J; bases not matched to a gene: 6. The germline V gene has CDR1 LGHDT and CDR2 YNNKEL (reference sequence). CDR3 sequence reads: CASSQLGTADEQFF. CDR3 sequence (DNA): TGTGCCAGCAGCCAATTAGGGACAGCCGATGAGCAGTTCTTC.

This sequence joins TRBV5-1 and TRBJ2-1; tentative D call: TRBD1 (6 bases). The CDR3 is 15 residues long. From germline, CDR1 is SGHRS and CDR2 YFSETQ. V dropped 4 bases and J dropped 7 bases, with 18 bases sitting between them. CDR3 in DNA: TGCGCCAGCAGCCCTACCCCACAGGGTGGTAATGAGCAGTTCTTC. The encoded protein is CASSPTPQGGNEQFF.

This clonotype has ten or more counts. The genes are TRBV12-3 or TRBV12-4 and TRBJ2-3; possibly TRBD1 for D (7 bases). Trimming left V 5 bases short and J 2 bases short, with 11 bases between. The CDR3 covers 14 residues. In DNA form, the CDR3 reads TGTGCCAGCAGTCCAGGGGGGTTCACAGATACGCAGTATTTT. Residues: CASSPGGFTDTQYF.

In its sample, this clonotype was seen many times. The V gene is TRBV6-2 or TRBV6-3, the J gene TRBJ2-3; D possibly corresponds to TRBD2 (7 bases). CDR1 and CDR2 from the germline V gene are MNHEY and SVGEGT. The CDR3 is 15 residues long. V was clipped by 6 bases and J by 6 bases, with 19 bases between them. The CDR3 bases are TGTGCCAGCAGAAAGAGGGGGGGGGTTGTTGATACGCAGTATTTT. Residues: CASRKRGGVVDTQYF.

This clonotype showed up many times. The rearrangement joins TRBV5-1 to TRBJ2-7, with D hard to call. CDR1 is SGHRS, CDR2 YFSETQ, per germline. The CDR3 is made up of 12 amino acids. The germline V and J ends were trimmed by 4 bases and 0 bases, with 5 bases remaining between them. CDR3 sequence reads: CASSATSYEQYF. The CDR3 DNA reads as TGCGCCAGCAGCGCCACCTCCTACGAGCAGTACTTC.

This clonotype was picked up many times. As DNA, the CDR3 is TGTGCCAGCGGCCGAGGGACGGGCTACAATGAGCAGTTCTTC. Its protein product is CASGRGTGYNEQFF. V and J are TRBV6-1 and TRBJ2-1; D assignment may be TRBD1 or TRBD2 (5 bases each). V lost 8 bases, J lost 3 bases, and 14 bases lay in between. Germline V gene lookup returns CDR1 MNHNS and CDR2 SASEGT. There are 14 residues in the CDR3.

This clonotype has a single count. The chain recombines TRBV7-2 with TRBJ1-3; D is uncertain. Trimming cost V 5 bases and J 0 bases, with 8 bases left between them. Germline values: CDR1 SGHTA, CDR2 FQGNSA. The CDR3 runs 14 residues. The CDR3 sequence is CASSLWGSGNTIYF. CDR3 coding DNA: TGTGCCAGCAGCCTATGGGGCTCTGGAAACACCATATATTTT.

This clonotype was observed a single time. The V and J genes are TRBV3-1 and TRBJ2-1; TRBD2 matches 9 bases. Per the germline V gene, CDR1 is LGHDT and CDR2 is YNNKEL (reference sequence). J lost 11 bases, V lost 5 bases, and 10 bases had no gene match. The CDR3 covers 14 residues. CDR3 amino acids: CASSYGTSRYKQFF. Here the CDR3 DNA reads TGTGCCAGCAGCTACGGGACTAGCAGGTACAAGCAGTTCTTC.

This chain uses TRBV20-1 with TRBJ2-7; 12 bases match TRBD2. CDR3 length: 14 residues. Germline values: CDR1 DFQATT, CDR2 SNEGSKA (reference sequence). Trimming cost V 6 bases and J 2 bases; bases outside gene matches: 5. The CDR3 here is CSAKGLAGPYEQYF. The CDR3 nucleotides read TGCAGTGCCAAGGGACTAGCGGGCCCCTACGAGCAGTACTTC.

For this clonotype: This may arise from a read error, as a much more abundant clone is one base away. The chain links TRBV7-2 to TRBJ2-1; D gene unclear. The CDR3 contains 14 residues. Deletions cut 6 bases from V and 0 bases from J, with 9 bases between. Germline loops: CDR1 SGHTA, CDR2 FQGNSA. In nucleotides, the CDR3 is TGTGCCAGCAGTCCGCAGATCTCCTACAATGAGCAGTTCTTC. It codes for CASSPQISYNEQFF.

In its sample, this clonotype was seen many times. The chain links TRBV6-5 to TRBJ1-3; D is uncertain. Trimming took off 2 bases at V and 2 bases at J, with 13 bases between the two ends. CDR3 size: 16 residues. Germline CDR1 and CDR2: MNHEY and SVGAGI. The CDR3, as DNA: TGTGCCAGCAGTTACGGCAGATCAATTCCTGGAAACACCATATATTTT. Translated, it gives CASSYGRSIPGNTIYF.

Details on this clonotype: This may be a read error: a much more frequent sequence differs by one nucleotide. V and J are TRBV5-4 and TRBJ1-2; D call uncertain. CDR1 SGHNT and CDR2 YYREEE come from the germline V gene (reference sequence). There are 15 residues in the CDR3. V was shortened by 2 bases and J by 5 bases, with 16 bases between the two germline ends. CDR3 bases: TGTGCCAGCAGCTTCTGCGTTCGGCAGGAGTATGGCTACACCTTC. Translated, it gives CASSFCVRQEYGYTF.

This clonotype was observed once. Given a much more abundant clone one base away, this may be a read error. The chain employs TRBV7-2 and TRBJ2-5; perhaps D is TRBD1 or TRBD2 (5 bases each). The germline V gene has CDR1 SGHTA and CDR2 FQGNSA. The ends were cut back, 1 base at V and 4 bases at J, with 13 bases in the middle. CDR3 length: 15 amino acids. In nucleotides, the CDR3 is TGTGCCAGCAGCTTAGATCAGGGACCAACAGAGACCCAGTACTTC. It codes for CASSLDQGPTETQYF.

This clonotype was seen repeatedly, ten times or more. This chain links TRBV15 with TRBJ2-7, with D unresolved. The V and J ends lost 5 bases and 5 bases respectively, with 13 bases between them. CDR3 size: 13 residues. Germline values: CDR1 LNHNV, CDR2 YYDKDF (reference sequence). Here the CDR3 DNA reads TGTGCCACCAGCTCACAAAACGTTGACGAGCAGTACTTC. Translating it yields CATSSQNVDEQYF.

CDR3 coding DNA: TGTGCCAGCAGTGAAATTTTGGCACGGGGGATTGCGGGGGCAGATACGCAGTATTTT. Translation: CASSEILARGIAGADTQYF. The chain joins TRBV2 to TRBJ2-3; 7 bases fit TRBD2. Germline V gives CDR1 SNHLY, CDR2 FYNNEI. J gave up 4 bases and V 2 bases, and 18 bases lay outside the gene matches. The CDR3 spans 19 residues.